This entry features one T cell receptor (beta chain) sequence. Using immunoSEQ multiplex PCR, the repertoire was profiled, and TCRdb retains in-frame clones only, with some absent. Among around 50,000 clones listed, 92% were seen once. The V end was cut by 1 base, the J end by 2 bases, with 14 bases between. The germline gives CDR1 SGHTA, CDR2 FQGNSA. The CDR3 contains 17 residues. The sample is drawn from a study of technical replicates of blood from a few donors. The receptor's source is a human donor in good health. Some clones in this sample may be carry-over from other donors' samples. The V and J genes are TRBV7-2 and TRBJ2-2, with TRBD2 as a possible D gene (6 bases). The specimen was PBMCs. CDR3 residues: CASSLEGTPLNTGELFF. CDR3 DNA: TGTGCCAGCAGCTTAGAGGGGACTCCCTTAAACACCGGGGAGCTGTTTTTT.